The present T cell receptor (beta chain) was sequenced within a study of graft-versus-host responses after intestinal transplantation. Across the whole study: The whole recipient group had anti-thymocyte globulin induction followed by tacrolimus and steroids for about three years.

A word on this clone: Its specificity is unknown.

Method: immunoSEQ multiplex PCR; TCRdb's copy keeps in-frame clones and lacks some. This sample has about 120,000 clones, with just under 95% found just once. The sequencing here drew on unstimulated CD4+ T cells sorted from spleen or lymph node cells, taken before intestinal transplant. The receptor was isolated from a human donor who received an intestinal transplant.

DNA of the CDR3: TGTGCCAGCTCACCCTGGACCGCGGCTGGCATTCAGTACTTC. Translating it yields CASSPWTAAGIQYF. The chain combines TRBV18 with TRBJ2-4; no reliable D call. V shed 3 bases and J shed 9 bases, with 15 bases lying between them. This CDR3 has 14 residues. Germline values: CDR1 KGHSH, CDR2 LQKENI.